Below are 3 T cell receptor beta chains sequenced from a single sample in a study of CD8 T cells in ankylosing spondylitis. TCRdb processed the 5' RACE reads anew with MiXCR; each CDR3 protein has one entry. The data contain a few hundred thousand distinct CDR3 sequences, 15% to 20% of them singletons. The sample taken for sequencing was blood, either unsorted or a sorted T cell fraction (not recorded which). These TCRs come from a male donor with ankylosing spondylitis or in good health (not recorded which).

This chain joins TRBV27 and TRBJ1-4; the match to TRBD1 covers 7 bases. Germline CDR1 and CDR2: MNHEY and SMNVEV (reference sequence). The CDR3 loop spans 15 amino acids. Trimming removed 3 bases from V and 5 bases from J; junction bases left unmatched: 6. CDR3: CASSFTGEGNEKLFF. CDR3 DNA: TGTGCCAGCAGTTTTACAGGGGAAGGGAATGAAAAACTGTTTTTT.

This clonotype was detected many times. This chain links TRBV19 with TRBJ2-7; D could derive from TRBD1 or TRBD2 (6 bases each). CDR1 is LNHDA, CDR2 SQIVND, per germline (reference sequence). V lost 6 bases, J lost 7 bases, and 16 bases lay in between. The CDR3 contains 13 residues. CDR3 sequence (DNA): TGTGCCAGTAGCCCCCTCGGAGGGGGAGAGCAGTACTTC. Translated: CASSPLGGGEQYF.

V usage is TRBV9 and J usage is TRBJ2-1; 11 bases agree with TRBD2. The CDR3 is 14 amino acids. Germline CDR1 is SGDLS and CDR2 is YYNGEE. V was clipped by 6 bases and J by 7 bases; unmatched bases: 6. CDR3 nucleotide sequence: TGTGCCAGCACCACCGGGACTAGCGGTAATGAGCAGTTCTTC. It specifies CASTTGTSGNEQFF.